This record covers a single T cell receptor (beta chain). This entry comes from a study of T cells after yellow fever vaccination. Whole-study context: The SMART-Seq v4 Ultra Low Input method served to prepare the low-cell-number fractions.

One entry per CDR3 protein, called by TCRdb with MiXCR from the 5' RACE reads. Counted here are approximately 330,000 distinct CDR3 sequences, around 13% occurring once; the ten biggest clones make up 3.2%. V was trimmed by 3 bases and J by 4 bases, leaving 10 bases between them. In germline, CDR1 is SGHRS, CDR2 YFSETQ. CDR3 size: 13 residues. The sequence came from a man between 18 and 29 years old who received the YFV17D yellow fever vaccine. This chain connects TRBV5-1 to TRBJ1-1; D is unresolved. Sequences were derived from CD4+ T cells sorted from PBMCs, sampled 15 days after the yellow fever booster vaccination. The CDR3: CASSSAPGTEAFF. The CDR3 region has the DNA TGCGCCAGCAGCTCAGCGCCTGGCACTGAAGCTTTCTTT.